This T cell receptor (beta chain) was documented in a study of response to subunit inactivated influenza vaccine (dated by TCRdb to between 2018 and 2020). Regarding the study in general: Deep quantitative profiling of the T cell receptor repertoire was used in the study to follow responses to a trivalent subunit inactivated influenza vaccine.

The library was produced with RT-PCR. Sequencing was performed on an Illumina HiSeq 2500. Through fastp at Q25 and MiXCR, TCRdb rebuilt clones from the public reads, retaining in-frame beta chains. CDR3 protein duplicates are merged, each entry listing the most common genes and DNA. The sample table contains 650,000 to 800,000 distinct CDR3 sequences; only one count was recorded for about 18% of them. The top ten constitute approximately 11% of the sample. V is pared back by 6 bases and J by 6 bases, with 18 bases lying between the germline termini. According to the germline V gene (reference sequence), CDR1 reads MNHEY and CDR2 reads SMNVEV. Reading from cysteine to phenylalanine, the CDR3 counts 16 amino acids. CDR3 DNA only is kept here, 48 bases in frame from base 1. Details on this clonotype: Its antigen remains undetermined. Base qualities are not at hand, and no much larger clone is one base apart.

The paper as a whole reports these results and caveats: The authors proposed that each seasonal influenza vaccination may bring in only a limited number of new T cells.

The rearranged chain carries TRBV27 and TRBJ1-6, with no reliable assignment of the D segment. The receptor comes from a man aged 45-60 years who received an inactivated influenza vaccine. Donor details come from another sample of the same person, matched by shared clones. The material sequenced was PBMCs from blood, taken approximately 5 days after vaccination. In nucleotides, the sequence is TGTGCCAGCAGGCCCCGTTCATTACAGTTTAATTCACCCCTCCACTTT. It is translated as CASRPRSLQFNSPLHF.